Listed below are T cell receptor beta chains from one sample, sequenced in a study of blood T cells in healthy people across ages. MiXCR, applied by TCRdb to the 5' RACE reads, yields one record per CDR3 protein. The top ten clones hold about 15% of a sample with 600,000 or so distinct CDR3 sequences, roughly 31% of them seen once. Source material: blood. The receptors here all came from a woman of 80 years or more in good health. Both conserved end residues are part of each CDR3. A D gene is named only where the DNA matches it firmly.

CASSDRGRNQPQHF	TRBV2	TRBJ1-5	NA
CASSPNREQETQYF	TRBV5-4	TRBJ2-5	NA
CASSQVQGPLNTEAFF	TRBV4-1	TRBJ1-1	TRBD1
CAWSPPPGRQFF	TRBV30	TRBJ2-1	NA
CSARGMGAGNQPQHF	TRBV20-1	TRBJ1-5	NA
CSVEVGGTKNIQYF	TRBV29-1	TRBJ2-4	NA
CASSFRGGAVTGELFF	TRBV7-2	TRBJ2-2	TRBD2
CASSLWQGEQYF	TRBV7-2	TRBJ2-3	TRBD1
CASSSGQGADQPQHF	TRBV12-3/TRBV12-4	TRBJ1-5	TRBD1
CASSLARGGGQPQHF	TRBV12-3/TRBV12-4	TRBJ1-5	NA
CASSQEAPSAYEQYF	TRBV4-3	TRBJ2-7	NA
CASSQGTGGFANRDSPLHF	TRBV5-1	TRBJ1-6	TRBD1
CSARTRDLAKNIQYF	TRBV20-1	TRBJ2-4	NA
CASSVERRNEQFF	TRBV9	TRBJ2-1	NA
CASSQGTSDYNEQFF	TRBV7-9	TRBJ2-1	TRBD2
CASTPWVPSYEQYF	TRBV6-6	TRBJ2-7	NA
CASSFRGGIYEQYF	TRBV4-1	TRBJ2-7	TRBD2
CASSWGIREDGYTF	TRBV5-1	TRBJ1-2	NA
CASTLGAGELFF	TRBV28	TRBJ2-2	NA
CSAVGVGTETQYF	TRBV20-1	NA	NA
CATSRQGASDQPQHF	TRBV15	TRBJ1-5	TRBD1
CATGQGINQPQHF	TRBV15	TRBJ1-5	TRBD1
CASSPRDRGFSYNEQFF	TRBV7-8	TRBJ2-1	TRBD1
CSAEGLAGSYNEQFF	TRBV20-1	TRBJ2-1	TRBD2
CASSLGHQGNTEAFF	TRBV7-2	TRBJ1-1	NA
CASSEARYEQYF	TRBV6-1	TRBJ2-7	NA
CASSDLQGGSAETQYF	TRBV9	TRBJ2-5	TRBD1
CASSRGRAGGTDTQYF	TRBV28	TRBJ2-3	TRBD2
CSAGDARGTEAFF	TRBV20-1	TRBJ1-1	NA
CSVFTGDSNQPQHF	TRBV20-1	TRBJ1-5	TRBD1
CASSSWGLDSSPLHF	TRBV7-8	TRBJ1-6	NA
CASSLDLTGSHNEQFF	TRBV5-1	TRBJ2-1	NA
CASSSGQDYGYTF	TRBV12-3/TRBV12-4	TRBJ1-2	TRBD1
CSVSHPGRSYNEQYF	TRBV20-1	TRBJ2-7	NA
CASSVAGRTDTQYF	TRBV9	TRBJ2-3	NA
CASSVASSPDTQYF	TRBV9	TRBJ2-3	NA
CSARTLGAALEVQYF	TRBV20-1	TRBJ2-7	NA
CASTGTTKETQYF	TRBV25-1	TRBJ2-5	TRBD2
CASSQSARPELNEKLFF	TRBV4-2	TRBJ1-4	NA
CASSLGIGAGGATDAQYF	TRBV7-9	TRBJ2-3	TRBD2
CASSLQIGYGYTF	TRBV27	TRBJ1-2	NA
CASSQSDNNEQFF	TRBV14	TRBJ2-1	NA
CAIKEGWGYTF	TRBV11-3	TRBJ1-2	NA
CANSLFKGDEWSNQPQHF	TRBV27	TRBJ1-5	NA
CASSPEWRPGGELFF	TRBV12-3/TRBV12-4	TRBJ2-2	NA
CASSLSRGLMEKLFF	TRBV5-1	TRBJ1-4	TRBD1
CASSVVGEEFF	TRBV2	TRBJ2-1	NA
CASSYDSSGAQDTQYF	TRBV6-5	TRBJ2-3	TRBD2
CVSSQEGGTEAFF	TRBV4-2	TRBJ1-1	NA